Below, 6 T cell receptor beta chains from the same sample are listed, as sequenced in a study of T-cell memory formation after mild COVID-19. TCRdb re-called the 5' RACE reads with MiXCR, one entry per CDR3 protein. Among around 250,000 distinct CDR3 sequences listed, 8% to 9.5% were seen once. Sequencing used PBMCs or a T cell subset sorted from them (not recorded which). These receptors all stem from a man between 18 and 35 years old who had mild COVID-19 (a few samples of this study predate the infection). Cell type and time point are not known.

The sample holds a few counts of this clonotype. The rearrangement joins TRBV5-1 to TRBJ2-2; the D gene is possibly TRBD1 (6 bases). Per germline, CDR1 SGHRS and CDR2 YFSETQ. V lost 3 bases and J lost 0, with 12 bases in between. The CDR3 has 16 residues. CDR3 protein: CASSYRQAANTGELFF. The CDR3 coding sequence is TGCGCCAGCAGCTACAGACAGGCCGCGAACACCGGGGAGCTGTTTTTT.

This clonotype occurred a few times. V gene TRBV6-6 combines with J gene TRBJ1-6; D may be TRBD1 (5 bases). The germline V gene encodes CDR1 MNHNY and CDR2 SVGAGI (reference sequence). V lost 4 bases and J 8 bases, leaving 15 bases between the germline ends. The CDR3 is 15 amino acids. The CDR3 DNA is TGTGCCAGCAGTTCGGTCTCCGGGGCGGATTCACCCCTCCACTTT. Protein: CASSSVSGADSPLHF.

This clonotype was counted a few times. The chain recombines TRBV4-3 with TRBJ2-5; the match to TRBD2 covers 7 bases. This CDR3 has 14 amino acids. Looked up from germline, CDR1 is LGHNA and CDR2 is YSLEER. The ends lost 0 bases at V and 5 bases at J; junction bases unmatched: 3. CDR3: CASSQDGGRETQYF. CDR3 sequence (DNA): TGCGCCAGCAGCCAAGACGGGGGGAGGGAGACCCAGTACTTC.

The V call is TRBV4-3, the J call TRBJ1-2; TRBD1 might be the D (6 bases). Trimming removed 0 bases at V and 5 bases at J, with 7 bases between. Germline V CDR1 and CDR2: LGHNA, YSLEER. This CDR3 region has 13 residues. CDR3 sequence reads: CASSQERGYGYTF. In DNA, the CDR3 is TGCGCCAGCAGCCAAGAAAGGGGGTATGGCTACACCTTC.

The rearrangement joins TRBV28 to TRBJ2-1, with TRBD2 matching over 8 bases. The CDR3 is 14 amino acids. CDR1 and CDR2 (germline): MDHEN, SYDVKM. V trimming: 5 bases; J trimming: 7 bases; junction bases outside the gene matches: 7. CDR3 in DNA: TGTGCCAGCAGTCCTGCGGGGGGAAGGAATGAGCAGTTCTTC. Its translation: CASSPAGGRNEQFF.

This chain links TRBV9 with TRBJ1-3; unclear D gene. V was cut by 0 bases and J by 0 bases, with 4 bases left in between. The CDR3 totals 14 residues. From germline, CDR1 is SGDLS and CDR2 YYNGEE. The CDR3: CASSVGVSGNTIYF. DNA for the CDR3: TGTGCCAGCAGCGTAGGGGTCTCTGGAAACACCATATATTTT.